The clone carrying this TCR beta chain has a count of ten or more. Its specificity is unknown. Stable disease denoted Graves' hyperthyroidism without ophthalmopathy progression within 18 months. Newly diagnosed patients aged 18 to 65 had hyperthyroidism of under 2 months' duration. This entry comes from a study of T cells in Graves' hyperthyroidism and ophthalmopathy. Findings of the study overall: Classification by a 13 V-J model distinguished ophthalmopathy from stable hyperthyroidism.

The length of the CDR3 is 13 residues. Trimming stripped 8 bases from V and 5 bases from J, with 18 bases between. In germline, CDR1 is GTSNPN, CDR2 SVGIG (reference sequence). TCR beta CDR3 regions were amplified from RNA transcripts. During a first-round RT-PCR of the TCR CDR3, the HTBI primer set was used. TCRdb passed the multiplex PCR reads through MiXCR, listing each CDR3 protein once. The sample lists fewer than 600,000 distinct CDR3 sequences; roughly an eighth were seen once. The sequence was collected from a woman between 18 and 29 years old with Graves' hyperthyroidism. V usage is TRBV30 and J usage is TRBJ1-1; D might be TRBD1 (6 bases). Source material: blood. The CDR3 loop is CARGEGVRTEAFF. CDR3 nucleotides: TGTGCCCGGGGGGAGGGGGTGAGGACTGAAGCTTTCTTT.